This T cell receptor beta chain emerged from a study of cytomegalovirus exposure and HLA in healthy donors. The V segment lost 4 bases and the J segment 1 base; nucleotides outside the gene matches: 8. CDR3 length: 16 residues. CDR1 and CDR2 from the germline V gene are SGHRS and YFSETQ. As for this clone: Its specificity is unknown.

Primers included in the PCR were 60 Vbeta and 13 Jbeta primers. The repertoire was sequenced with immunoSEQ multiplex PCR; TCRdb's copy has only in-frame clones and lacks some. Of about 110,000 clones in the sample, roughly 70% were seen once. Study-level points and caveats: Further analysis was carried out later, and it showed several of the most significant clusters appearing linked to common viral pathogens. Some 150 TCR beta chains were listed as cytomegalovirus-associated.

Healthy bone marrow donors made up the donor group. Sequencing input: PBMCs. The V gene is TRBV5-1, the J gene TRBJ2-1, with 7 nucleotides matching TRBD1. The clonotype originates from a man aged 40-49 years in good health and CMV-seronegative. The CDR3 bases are TGCGCCAGCAGCCCCAAAACAGGGGTATCCTACAATGAGCAGTTCTTC. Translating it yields CASSPKTGVSYNEQFF.